This entry is about one T cell receptor beta chain. Its antigen is not identified. The record originates from a study of cytomegalovirus exposure and HLA in healthy donors. Study-level information: Earlier, some 180 million T cells were analyzed, and 95 million to 140 million unique TCR beta sequences were found among them.

The primer mix had 60 Vbeta and 13 Jbeta primers. Clones were read by immunoSEQ multiplex PCR, and TCRdb kept only the in-frame ones, dropping some. The sample has 100,000 to 150,000 clones; 80% are singletons. Study-wide results and caveats: TRBV6-2, TRBV6-3 and some other V segments were excluded as indistinguishable. Rarity characterized most TCR sequences, yet some public TCRs appeared in many donors.

The CDR3 extends over 14 amino acids. The germline CDR1 and CDR2 sequences are MNHEY and SVGAGI. V dropped 6 bases and J dropped 0 bases, with 11 bases sitting between them. The V and J genes are TRBV6-5 and TRBJ1-1; no clear D gene. This clonotype was sampled from a man younger than 45 in good health and CMV-seronegative. The sample comprised PBMCs. The CDR3 reads CASRKDSLNTEAFF. The DNA of the CDR3 is TGTGCCAGCAGGAAGGACTCCTTGAACACTGAAGCTTTCTTT.